The clone carrying this TCR beta chain was counted ten times or more. As yet, its antigen is unknown. TCRdb re-derived calls from the RT-PCR reads in MiXCR, one entry per CDR3 protein. The sample yields about half a million distinct CDR3 sequences, 6.5% to 8% seen once. These data originate in a study of response to subunit inactivated influenza vaccine. Findings of the study overall: Seasonal influenza vaccination, on each occasion, was suggested by the authors to recruit few new T cells.

CDR1 and CDR2 from the germline V gene are MNHNS and SASEGT. The CDR3 runs to 15 residues. V was cut by 7 bases and J by 6 bases, with 18 bases left in between. V gene TRBV6-1 combines with J gene TRBJ2-2; D ambiguous. The sequencing used PBMCs from blood, collected around 25 months after vaccination. This clonotype originated in a man between 50 and 69 years old who received an inactivated influenza vaccine. The CDR3 sequence: CASTRTTTWPGELFF. CDR3 in DNA: TGTGCCAGCACCCGAACTACCACCTGGCCCGGGGAGCTGTTTTTT.